Listed here are 27 T cell receptor beta chains from one sample, sequenced in a study of immune heterogeneity within non-small cell lung tumors. TCR beta CDR3 regions came from multiplex PCR with 32 forward V and 13 reverse J primers. TCRdb processed the multiplex PCR reads anew with MiXCR; each CDR3 protein has one entry. The table lists fewer than 7,500 distinct CDR3 sequences, more than 20% of them singletons. The authors used around 640 ng of bulk tumor genomic DNA per sample as template. Widely spaced biopsies, several per primary tumor, were obtained at surgery. The patients were newly diagnosed with non-small cell lung cancer, had not been treated, and had curative surgery. Sequenced input: lung tumor tissue. The receptors originated from a man between 60 and 70 years old with non-small cell lung cancer.

This sequence joins TRBV19 and TRBJ2-7; D ambiguous. CDR3 length: 13 residues. The germline V and J ends were trimmed by 6 bases and 5 bases, with 14 bases remaining between them. The V gene's germline CDR1 is LNHDA and CDR2 SQIVND (reference sequence). CDR3 loop: CASSFESGDEQYF. The CDR3 DNA follows: TGTGCCAGTAGCTTCGAAAGTGGGGACGAGCAGTACTTC. Full variable domain (rest looked up from reference TRBV19 and TRBJ2-7): DGGITQSPKYLFRKEGQNVTLSCEQNLNHDAMYWYRQDPGQGLRLIYYSQIVNDFQKGDIAEGYSVSREKKESFPLTVTSAQKNPTAFYLCASSFESGDEQYFGPGTRLTVT.

Relative to its sample, this clonotype is medium-sized (0.01 to 0.1%). The gene calls are TRBV24-1 and TRBJ2-2; 7 nucleotides align to TRBD1. Germline V gene sequence: CDR1 KGHDR, CDR2 SFDVKD. The CDR3 runs 17 residues. The J segment lost 2 bases and the V segment lost 5 bases, leaving 10 bases of the junction unmatched. In DNA, the CDR3 is TGTGCCACCAGTGGAGACAGGGCTCAACCTAACACCGGGGAGCTGTTTTTT. Translation: CATSGDRAQPNTGELFF.

This clonotype is labeled medium-sized (0.01 to 0.1%). This chain connects TRBV28 to TRBJ1-6; D uncertain. CDR3 size: 17 residues. From germline, CDR1 is MDHEN and CDR2 SYDVKM. With 1 base removed from V and 3 bases from J, the gap between germline ends came to 13 bases. The CDR3 loop is CASSLFSGINYNSPLHF. As DNA, the CDR3 is TGTGCCAGCAGTTTATTCTCGGGGATCAACTATAATTCACCCCTCCACTTT.

As to this clonotype: This may stem from a read error, because a much larger clone lies one nucleotide away. CDR3 sequence reads: CASSRSVSYYEQFF. DNA of the CDR3: TGCGCCAGCAGCCGTAGCGTGAGTTATTATGAGCAGTTCTTC. This chain connects TRBV4-1 to TRBJ2-1; possibly TRBD2 for D (5 bases). The V and J ends lost 4 bases and 8 bases respectively, with 15 bases between them. The CDR3 is made up of 14 amino acids. CDR1 and CDR2 from the germline V gene are MGHRA and YSYEKL.

Within the sample, this clonotype is medium-sized. The chain combines TRBV4-1 with TRBJ2-1; no clear D gene. With 1 base removed from V and 8 bases from J, the gap between germline ends came to 15 bases. CDR3 length: 15 amino acids. The V gene's germline CDR1 is MGHRA and CDR2 YSYEKL. The CDR3 DNA reads TGCGCCAGCAGCCAAGTTAAGGTATTCAACCATGAGCAGTTCTTC. As protein: CASSQVKVFNHEQFF.

Relative to its sample, this clonotype is medium-sized (0.01 to 0.1%). CDR3 nucleotides: TGTGCCACCAGCAGACTACAGGGATTTAGGTCCTCTGGGGCCAACGTCCTGACTTTC. Its protein is CATSRLQGFRSSGANVLTF. J is TRBJ2-6 and V is TRBV15; tentative D call: TRBD1 (6 bases). Germline V gene sequence: CDR1 LNHNV, CDR2 YYDKDF (reference sequence). V lost 2 bases, J lost 0 bases, and 17 bases lay in between. There are 19 residues in the CDR3.

In its sample, this clonotype is medium-sized (0.01 to 0.1%). The V call is TRBV24-1, the J call TRBJ2-1; a possible D gene is TRBD2 (5 bases). CDR3 length: 14 residues. Germline V lookup: CDR1 KGHDR, CDR2 SFDVKD. Trimming shortened V by 6 bases and J by 0 bases, and 8 bases separated the two germline ends. CDR3 sequence: CATSRGTSYNEQFF. Here the CDR3 DNA reads TGTGCCACCAGTCGGGGTACCTCCTACAATGAGCAGTTCTTC.

This clonotype was found a few times. Given a much more abundant clone one base away, this may be a read error. The chain employs TRBV20-1 and TRBJ1-4; D is unclear. This CDR3 is 13 amino acids long. Germline CDR1 is DFQATT and CDR2 is SNEGSKA (reference sequence). CDR3 DNA: TGCAGTGCTGCCCCTCGACCTAATGAAAGACTGTTTTTT. Protein sequence: CSAAPRPNERLFF.

Only a few counts were recorded for this clonotype. This may be a read error, as it is one base from a much larger clone. The CDR3: CASSRIGSHEQYF. The CDR3 nucleotides read TGTGCCAGCAGTCGAATAGGATCCCACGAGCAGTACTTC. The chain couples TRBV12-3 or TRBV12-4 to TRBJ2-7; D call uncertain. V lost 5 bases and J 5 bases, leaving 13 bases between the germline ends. This CDR3 region has 13 residues.

This clonotype qualifies as medium-sized. The rearrangement links TRBV5-1 to TRBJ2-7; 7 bases match TRBD2. V lost 1 base and J lost 4; bases outside the gene matches: 8. CDR3 length equals 15 residues. Germline CDR1 is SGHRS and CDR2 is YFSETQ. In nucleotides, the CDR3 is TGCGCCAGCAGCTTGTTTTCGGCTAGCGGTTACGAGCAGTACTTC. Protein product: CASSLFSASGYEQYF.

This clonotype ranks as medium-sized. This chain links TRBV7-9 with TRBJ2-7, with D possibly matching TRBD2 (6 bases). The CDR3 has 15 residues. Trimming took off 2 bases at V and 3 bases at J, with 14 bases between the two ends. Germline assignment: CDR1 SEHNR and CDR2 FQNEAQ (reference sequence). CDR3 in DNA: TGTGCCAGCAGCTTACGGTCGGGGGAAAGCTACGAGCAGTACTTC. This translates into CASSLRSGESYEQYF.

A few counts support this clonotype. This may come from a read error, since a much larger clone is one base off. The rearrangement joins TRBV7-8 to TRBJ1-5; D not resolved. CDR1 and CDR2 (germline): SGHVS, FQNEAQ. The CDR3 is 14 residues long. The ends were cut back, 3 bases at V and 6 bases at J, with 12 bases in the middle. The CDR3 bases are TGTGCCAGCAGCTTCGTGGGCTGGAGTCAGCCCCAGCATTTT. Encoded protein: CASSFVGWSQPQHF.

This chain joins TRBV5-4 and TRBJ2-2; TRBD1 matches at 7 bases. J was trimmed by 0 bases and V by 2 bases; bases with no gene match: 1. The CDR3 has 15 residues. The germline CDR1 and CDR2 sequences are SGHNT and YYREEE (reference sequence). The CDR3 region has the DNA TGTGCCAGCAGCTTCGGGACAGCGAACACCGGGGAGCTGTTTTTT. It is translated as CASSFGTANTGELFF.

This clonotype was observed many times. J is TRBJ2-2 and V is TRBV2, with 14 bases aligning to TRBD2. Trimming took 7 bases from V and 4 from J; bases not matched to a gene: 11. CDR1 is SNHLY and CDR2 is FYNNEI in the germline V gene. There are 18 residues in the CDR3. CDR3 amino acids: CASTPTSGRALGTGELFF. DNA of the CDR3: TGTGCCAGCACCCCGACTAGCGGGAGGGCCCTGGGCACCGGGGAGCTGTTTTTT.

This clonotype is medium-sized. The genes are TRBV5-1 and TRBJ2-1, with 12 bases fitting TRBD2. Germline CDR1 and CDR2: SGHRS and YFSETQ. The CDR3 is 17 amino acids. Trimming cost V 4 bases and J 9 bases; bases outside gene matches: 14. CDR3: CASSTTTTSGRSSEQFF. The CDR3 DNA reads TGCGCCAGCAGCACTACTACGACTAGCGGGAGATCTAGTGAGCAGTTCTTC.

This clonotype came up many times. The V gene is TRBV2, the J gene TRBJ1-5; possibly TRBD1 for D (5 bases). Germline CDR1 and CDR2: SNHLY and FYNNEI. V gave up 7 bases and J gave up 3 bases, with 10 bases separating them. The CDR3 has 13 amino acids. The CDR3 sequence: CASIRDPNQPQHF. CDR3 nucleotides: TGTGCCAGCATCCGGGACCCCAATCAGCCCCAGCATTTT.

This clonotype was seen more than once but under ten times. As the CDR3 is not closed by the conserved phenylalanine or tryptophan, this likely results from a read error. The rearrangement links TRBV6-2 or TRBV6-3 to TRBJ1-1; TRBD1 agrees at 8 bases. This CDR3 spans 14 amino acids. The germline CDR1 and CDR2 sequences are MNHEY and SVGEGT. Trimming removed 6 bases from V and 6 bases from J; junction bases left unmatched: 9. The CDR3 nucleotides read TGTGCCAGCAGCCCGGACAGGGAGGGCCCTGAAGCTTTCCTT. It codes for CASSPDREGPEAFL.

In its sample, this clonotype was seen many times. The V and J genes are TRBV7-9 and TRBJ1-1, with a weak D call TRBD1 (5 bases). This CDR3 is 18 amino acids long. CDR1 is SEHNR, CDR2 FQNEAQ, per germline (reference sequence). The germline V and J ends were trimmed by 3 bases and 0 bases, with 20 bases remaining between them. CDR3 DNA: TGTGCCAGCAGCTTTTCGGGGACCGCTCCTGCGATGAACACTGAAGCTTTCTTT. Amino acids: CASSFSGTAPAMNTEAFF.

This clonotype has at least ten counts. This chain connects TRBV29-1 to TRBJ2-1; no clear D gene. This CDR3 contains 12 residues. Germline V gene data show CDR1 as SQVTM and CDR2 as ANQGSEA. Trimming took 4 bases from V and 2 from J, leaving 6 bases between them. The CDR3 coding sequence is TGCAGCGTTGGAAGCACCTACAATGAGCAGTTCTTC. This encodes CSVGSTYNEQFF.

This clonotype showed up just a few times. The gene calls are TRBV27 and TRBJ1-1; tentative D call: TRBD1 (5 bases). This CDR3 comprises 14 residues. The V end lost 6 bases, the J end lost 5 bases, and 16 bases lay between the germline ends. Germline lookup yields CDR1 MNHEY and CDR2 SMNVEV (reference sequence). CDR3 in DNA: TGTGCCAGCAGCCGACAGAGTCGTTGGACTGAAGCTTTCTTT. This encodes CASSRQSRWTEAFF.

Only one count was recorded for this clonotype. The junction shows a germline mismatch at one end, possibly a read error. The chain is built from TRBV4-1 and TRBJ2-3; D is ambiguous. CDR3 size: 11 residues. In germline, CDR1 is MGHRA, CDR2 YSYEKL. The CDR3 reads CASSQDDVLFF. CDR3 in DNA: TGCGCCAGCAGCCAAGACGACGTCCTATTTTTT.

At least ten counts were recorded for this clonotype. This chain joins TRBV29-1 and TRBJ2-3; 12 positions agree with TRBD2. Trimming at V came to 8 bases and at J to 1 base, leaving 4 bases not matched to a gene. The CDR3 covers 14 residues. Germline V gene data show CDR1 as SQVTM and CDR2 as ANQGSEA. The CDR3 sequence: CSLLAGGGTDTQYF. The CDR3 DNA sequence: TGCAGCCTCCTAGCGGGAGGGGGCACAGATACGCAGTATTTT.

This clonotype was counted at least ten times. J is TRBJ2-1 and V is TRBV2; 12 bases map to TRBD2. Per the germline V gene, CDR1 is SNHLY and CDR2 is FYNNEI. V was clipped by 7 bases and J by 5 bases; unmatched bases: 12. The CDR3 is 17 residues long. The DNA of the CDR3 is TGTGCCAGCACTCCCACCCTGACTAGCGGGAGAAACAATGAGCAGTTCTTC. Amino acids: CASTPTLTSGRNNEQFF.

This clonotype was seen at least ten times. This chain's CDR3 is CASITTFGTEAFF. CDR3 nucleotide sequence: TGTGCCAGCATAACCACCTTCGGCACTGAAGCTTTCTTT. This sequence joins TRBV28 and TRBJ1-1; D unresolved. The CDR3 is 13 amino acids. Deletions cut 7 bases from V and 4 bases from J, with 13 bases between. Germline-derived CDR1 and CDR2 are MDHEN and SYDVKM. The complete variable domain, with remaining parts taken from reference TRBV28 and TRBJ1-1, reads DVKVTQSSRYLVKRTGEKVFLECVQDMDHENMFWYRQDPGLGLRLIYFSYDVKMKEKGDIPEGYSVSREKKERFSLILESASTNQTSMYLCASITTFGTEAFFGQGTRLTVV.

This clonotype ranks as medium-sized (0.01 to 0.1%). This sequence joins TRBV2 and TRBJ1-5; D might be TRBD1 (5 bases). Germline CDR1 SNHLY, CDR2 FYNNEI. V was shortened by 9 bases and J by 1 base, with 7 bases between the two germline ends. This CDR3 is built from 12 residues. In DNA form, the CDR3 reads TGTGCCAGTCGGGACAGCAATCAGCCCCAGCATTTT. This codes for CASRDSNQPQHF.

At least ten counts were recorded for this clonotype. The rearrangement uses TRBV19 and TRBJ2-3, with 7 bases identical to TRBD2. The CDR3 has 14 amino acids. CDR1 is LNHDA and CDR2 is SQIVND in the germline V gene (reference sequence). The ends lost 10 bases at V and 5 bases at J; junction bases unmatched: 12. The chain's CDR3 is CATLPAGVGDTQYF. CDR3 nucleotide sequence: TGTGCCACCCTCCCTGCGGGAGTGGGAGATACGCAGTATTTT.

This clonotype is deemed medium-sized (0.01 to 0.1%). The chain recombines TRBV3-1 with TRBJ2-7; TRBD1 aligns across 8 bases. In germline, CDR1 is LGHDT, CDR2 YNNKEL (reference sequence). The CDR3 runs 15 residues. The V segment lost 6 bases and the J segment 3 bases; nucleotides outside the gene matches: 10. The CDR3 DNA reads TGTGCCAGCAGTTATAGTCAGGACAGGGTCTACGAGCAGTACTTC. This gives the protein CASSYSQDRVYEQYF.